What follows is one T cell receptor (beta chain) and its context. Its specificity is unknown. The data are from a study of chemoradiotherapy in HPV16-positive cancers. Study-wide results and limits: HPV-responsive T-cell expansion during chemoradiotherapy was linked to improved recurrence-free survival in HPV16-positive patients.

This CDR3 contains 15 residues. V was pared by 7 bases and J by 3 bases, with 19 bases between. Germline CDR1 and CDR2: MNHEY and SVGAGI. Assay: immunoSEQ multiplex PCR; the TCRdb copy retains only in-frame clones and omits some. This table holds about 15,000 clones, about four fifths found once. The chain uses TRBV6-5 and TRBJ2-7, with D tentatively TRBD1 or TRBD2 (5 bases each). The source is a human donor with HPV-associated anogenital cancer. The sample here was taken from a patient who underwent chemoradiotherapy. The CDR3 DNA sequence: TGTGCCAGCACCGACCCCGGGACGGGTCTCTACGAGCAGTACTTC. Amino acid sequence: CASTDPGTGLYEQYF.